Presented here are 18 T cell receptor beta chains from one specimen sequenced in a study of graft-versus-host responses after intestinal transplantation. The antigens these receptors bind are not known. Profiling relied on immunoSEQ multiplex PCR, and the TCRdb table lists in-frame clones only, not all of them. The sample gives over 65,000 clones, more than 85% of which show up once; 7% to 8.5% is in the top ten. The sequences come from unstimulated CD8+ T cells sorted from spleen or lymph node cells, collected before transplant. Receptor source: a human donor who was the organ donor for an intestinal transplant.

CDR3 bases: TGTGCCAGTAGTACCTGGACAGAACACTTTCCCAACACTGAAGCTTTCTTT. Amino acid sequence: CASSTWTEHFPNTEAFF. This sequence joins TRBV19 and TRBJ1-1, with D tentatively TRBD1 (6 bases). The ends were cut back, 4 bases at V and 2 bases at J, with 20 bases in the middle. The CDR3 has 17 amino acids. Germline CDR1 and CDR2: LNHDA and SQIVND (reference sequence).

The genes are TRBV2 and TRBJ1-1; the D gene is possibly TRBD1 (6 bases). The CDR3 runs 14 residues. Germline CDR1 reads SNHLY; CDR2 reads FYNNEI. Trimming stripped 6 bases from V and 1 base from J, with 12 bases between. CDR3 DNA: TGTGCCAGCAGGGGTAGACAGGAGAACACTGAAGCTTTCTTT. Encoded protein: CASRGRQENTEAFF.

This chain joins TRBV19 and TRBJ2-1; 7 positions agree with TRBD1. Germline V gene sequence: CDR1 LNHDA, CDR2 SQIVND (reference sequence). The CDR3 contains 15 residues. V lost 3 bases, J lost 0 bases, and 2 bases stayed unmatched. Here the CDR3 reads CASSMWDSSYNEQFF. DNA of the CDR3: TGTGCCAGTAGTATGTGGGACAGCTCCTACAATGAGCAGTTCTTC.

J is TRBJ2-5 and V is TRBV19, with 10 positions matching TRBD1. This CDR3 spans 15 amino acids. Per germline, CDR1 LNHDA and CDR2 SQIVND (reference sequence). The junction had 4 bases not matched to a gene; V was cut back by 5 bases and J by 1 base. The CDR3 sequence: CASSPGQGSQETQYF. CDR3 nucleotide sequence: TGTGCCAGTAGTCCGGGACAGGGGTCCCAAGAGACCCAGTACTTC.

The chain recombines TRBV2 with TRBJ2-5; D is undetermined. V lost 1 base to trimming and J lost 6 bases, with 0 bases between them. This CDR3 contains 10 residues. Germline assignment: CDR1 SNHLY and CDR2 FYNNEI. This CDR3 is CASSEETQYF. CDR3 bases: TGTGCCAGCAGTGAAGAGACCCAGTACTTC.

V and J are TRBV5-1 and TRBJ1-1; 8 positions agree with TRBD1. J lost 4 bases, V lost 4 bases, and 9 bases had no gene match. From germline, CDR1 is SGHRS and CDR2 YFSETQ. The CDR3 has 15 amino acids. The CDR3 protein is CASSPGQGGSTEAFF. The CDR3 DNA is TGCGCCAGCAGCCCCGGACAGGGTGGGAGCACTGAAGCTTTCTTT. The whole variable domain, filled in from reference TRBV5-1 and TRBJ1-1, reads KAGVTQTPRYLIKTRGQQVTLSCSPISGHRSVSWYQQTPGQGLQFLFEYFSETQRNKGNFPGRFSGRQFSNSRSEMNVSTLELGDSALYLCASSPGQGGSTEAFFGQGTRLTVV.

The chain links TRBV6-1 to TRBJ2-5; D gene unclear. CDR3 length: 13 amino acids. The germline V gene has CDR1 MNHNS and CDR2 SASEGT. V was cut by 2 bases and J by 5 bases, with 9 bases left in between. The CDR3 loop is CASSEYGRETQYF. For the CDR3, the DNA is TGTGCCAGCAGTGAATACGGGCGGGAGACCCAGTACTTC.

J is TRBJ2-1 and V is TRBV9; TRBD2 matches at 10 bases. Germline V CDR1 and CDR2: SGDLS, YYNGEE. This CDR3 is built from 16 residues. The ends lost 3 bases at V and 7 bases at J; junction bases unmatched: 10. Here the CDR3 DNA reads TGTGCCAGCAGCGGATTAGCGGGAGGTTTTTTTAATGAGCAGTTCTTC. As protein: CASSGLAGGFFNEQFF.

The rearrangement joins TRBV11-2 to TRBJ2-7, with D unresolved. This CDR3 has 12 residues. With 5 bases removed from V and 2 bases from J, the gap between germline ends came to 7 bases. Per germline, CDR1 SGHAT and CDR2 FQNNGV. The CDR3 reads CASSLLTYEQYF. The CDR3 DNA follows: TGTGCCAGCAGCCTCTTAACCTACGAGCAGTACTTC.

This chain joins TRBV5-4 and TRBJ1-1; no reliable D call. From germline, CDR1 is SGHNT and CDR2 YYREEE (reference sequence). With 2 bases removed from V and 4 bases from J, the gap between germline ends came to 6 bases. CDR3 size: 12 residues. The CDR3 region has the DNA TGTGCCAGCAGCTTCGGGGTCACTGAAGCTTTCTTT. Protein sequence: CASSFGVTEAFF.

The rearrangement joins TRBV4-1 to TRBJ2-1; D is possibly TRBD2 (5 bases). This CDR3 is built from 13 residues. The ends were cut back, 1 base at V and 7 bases at J, with 8 bases in the middle. Per germline, CDR1 MGHRA and CDR2 YSYEKL. The chain's CDR3 is CASSQVRGNEQFF. CDR3 nucleotides: TGCGCCAGCAGCCAAGTTCGAGGGAATGAGCAGTTCTTC.

The rearrangement links TRBV11-2 to TRBJ2-1; TRBD2 matches 11 bases. J gave up 6 bases and V 0 bases, and 10 bases lay outside the gene matches. The CDR3 covers 18 residues. Germline loops: CDR1 SGHAT, CDR2 FQNNGV. This chain's CDR3 is CASSLDQGLAAARNEQFF. In DNA, the CDR3 is TGTGCCAGCAGCTTAGATCAGGGACTAGCGGCGGCTCGCAATGAGCAGTTCTTC.

The chain recombines TRBV6-1 with TRBJ1-1; D is perhaps TRBD1 (6 bases). The CDR3 is 13 residues long. V lost 8 bases to trimming and J lost 4 bases, with 14 bases between them. Looked up from germline, CDR1 is MNHNS and CDR2 is SASEGT. CDR3 nucleotide sequence: TGTGCCAGCTACGAAGGGGGGGGCACTGAAGCTTTCTTT. Encoded protein: CASYEGGGTEAFF.

The J gene is TRBJ2-7, the V gene TRBV6-1, with 8 bases that match TRBD2. The CDR3 consists of 15 residues. The germline V gene encodes CDR1 MNHNS and CDR2 SASEGT. V trimming: 6 bases; J trimming: 4 bases; junction bases outside the gene matches: 11. This chain's CDR3 is CASRPTTSGVYEQYF. The CDR3, as DNA: TGTGCCAGCAGGCCGACCACTAGCGGAGTATACGAGCAGTACTTC.

This chain links TRBV6-6 with TRBJ2-3; a possible D gene is TRBD1 (6 bases). V gave up 5 bases and J gave up 1 base, with 16 bases separating them. This CDR3 region has 16 residues. Germline values: CDR1 MNHNY, CDR2 SVGAGI (reference sequence). CDR3 sequence reads: CASSPTDGTRTDTQYF. The CDR3 coding sequence is TGTGCCAGCAGTCCGACGGACGGGACACGCACAGATACGCAGTATTTT.

V usage is TRBV27 and J usage is TRBJ2-1; 9 nucleotides match TRBD2. The CDR3 runs to 14 residues. The V segment lost 3 bases and the J segment 6 bases; nucleotides outside the gene matches: 3. Germline V lookup: CDR1 MNHEY, CDR2 SMNVEV (reference sequence). The CDR3 DNA is TGTGCCAGCAGTTTTAGCGGGAGTGTCAATGAGCAGTTCTTC. Translated: CASSFSGSVNEQFF.

This clone was found once. The chain employs TRBV7-9 and TRBJ2-6, with D possibly TRBD2 on 5 matching bases. Trimming removed 2 bases at V and 0 bases at J, with 8 bases between. The CDR3 length is 16 residues. Germline CDR1 is SEHNR and CDR2 is FQNEAQ (reference sequence). The CDR3 is CASSLLAGSGANVLTF. Written as DNA, the CDR3 is TGTGCCAGCAGCTTACTCGCGGGCTCTGGGGCCAACGTCCTGACTTTC.

V and J are TRBV9 and TRBJ2-5, with 10 bases fitting TRBD2. The CDR3 length is 15 residues. CDR1 and CDR2 from the germline V gene are SGDLS and YYNGEE. Trimming cost V 2 bases and J 5 bases; bases outside gene matches: 6. This chain's CDR3 is CASSVSSGGLETQYF. CDR3 bases: TGTGCCAGCAGCGTCTCTAGCGGGGGTTTGGAGACCCAGTACTTC.